The rows below give T cell receptor beta chains drawn from one sample of a study of T cell repertoires in cytomegalovirus infection. The antigens for these receptors are not known. TCRdb processed the reads anew with MiXCR; each CDR3 protein has one entry. The sample lists over 45,000 distinct CDR3 sequences; about a fifth were seen once. Material: CD8+ T cells from cultured PBMCs, obtained from culture after CMV antigen stimulation. The receptors here all came from a human donor in good health (CMV status not recorded). Some clones in this sample may be carry-over from other donors' samples. CDR3s include the opening cysteine and the closing phenylalanine or tryptophan. Each record gives: CDR3 DNA, CDR3 protein, D gene, J gene, V gene, clone size. A D gene is named only where the DNA matches it firmly. Expanded clones are given a class, and other clones once, few, many or no size at all.

TGTGCCAGCAGCGTAGCAGGAGAAGCTTTCTTT | CASSVAGEAFF | . | TRBJ1-1 | TRBV5-6 | many
TGTGCCAGCAGTTTAGAAGGGGCGTTCTACGAGCAGTACTTC | CASSLEGAFYEQYF | . | TRBJ2-7 | TRBV28 | many
TGTGCCAGCTCACCACCGAACCCCGCAGGGTCGGCCTATAATTCACCCCTCCACTTT | CASSPPNPAGSAYNSPLHF | . | TRBJ1-6 | TRBV18 | many
TGTGCCAGCTCACCGCTCGGGGACGAGCAGTACTTC | CASSPLGDEQYF | . | TRBJ2-7 | TRBV18 | .
TGTGCCAGCAGGACCCAGGGGGCGAACACCGGGGAGCTGTTTTTT | CASRTQGANTGELFF | TRBD1 | TRBJ2-2 | TRBV7-9 | few
TGTGCCAGCAGTGAAGTCCTCTATGGCTACACCTTC | CASSEVLYGYTF | . | TRBJ1-2 | TRBV2 | .
TGTGCCAGCAGCTCCAACCGGGACGCCCAAGAGACCCAGTACTTC | CASSSNRDAQETQYF | . | TRBJ2-5 | TRBV12-3/TRBV12-4 | many
TGTGCCAGCAGTTACAGCGACTCTTCCGTTTACGAGCAGTACTTC | CASSYSDSSVYEQYF | . | TRBJ2-7 | TRBV6-5 | .
TGTGCCAGCAGTCCGTCCGGTGGGCCCTACGAGCAGTACTTC | CASSPSGGPYEQYF | . | TRBJ2-7 | TRBV28 | few
TGCGCCAGCAGTGAGGGGACAGGGGTAGGTTCACCCCTCCACTTT | CASSEGTGVGSPLHF | TRBD1 | TRBJ1-6 | TRBV10-2 | .
TGCGCCAGCAGCCAAGAGTTGCAGGGAGGGACTGAAGCTTTCTTT | CASSQELQGGTEAFF | . | TRBJ1-1 | TRBV4-1 | .
TGTGCCTGGAGTGAGGGACTAGCGGGAGTCTACGAGCAGTACTTC | CAWSEGLAGVYEQYF | TRBD2 | TRBJ2-7 | TRBV30 | .
TGTGCCAGCAGCCCCCCTGACGGTGAGCAGTTCTTC | CASSPPDGEQFF | . | TRBJ2-1 | TRBV27 | .
TGTGCCAGCAGGGAAAGGGAGAACTATGGCTACACCTTC | CASRERENYGYTF | . | TRBJ1-2 | TRBV6-6 | .
TGCAGTGCTCCCCTTCACGCAACGGACACTGAAGCTTTCTTT | CSAPLHATDTEAFF | . | TRBJ1-1 | TRBV20-1 | .
TGTGCCAGCAGCTTACGCGTGGAGTCCTCCTACAATGAGCAGTTCTTC | CASSLRVESSYNEQFF | . | TRBJ2-1 | TRBV7-8 | many
TGTGCCAGTAGTATTGGGACGGCAAGTAATCAGCCCCAGCATTTT | CASSIGTASNQPQHF | . | TRBJ1-5 | TRBV19 | many
TGTGCCAGCAGTTTATCGAGCGGGGAGGCTTACGAGCAGTACTTC | CASSLSSGEAYEQYF | TRBD2 | TRBJ2-7 | TRBV27 | many
TGCGCCAGCAGCCAAGAGCTCCCTACCGTCGAGCAGTACTTC | CASSQELPTVEQYF | . | TRBJ2-7 | TRBV4-3 | .
TGTGCCATCAGTAGGGGGACGGCGGCCAAAAACATTCAGTACTTC | CAISRGTAAKNIQYF | . | TRBJ2-4 | TRBV6-1 | .
TGTGCCAGCAGACCTCCAGGACAGGGTGGTGGCTACACCTTC | CASRPPGQGGGYTF | TRBD1 | TRBJ1-2 | TRBV3-1 | many
TGTGCCACTACGGGGGAGGGAGGAGGCTACACCTTC | CATTGEGGGYTF | . | TRBJ1-2 | TRBV10-3 | .
TGTGCCAGCAGCCAAGAATTGGCCCTAGGGACACCGAACACTGAAGCTTTCTTT | CASSQELALGTPNTEAFF | . | TRBJ1-1 | TRBV3-1 | .
TGTGTCAGCAGCCCAGGCTGGGCCTCTTACCAAGAGACCCAGTACTTC | CVSSPGWASYQETQYF | . | TRBJ2-5 | TRBV9 | .
TGTGCCAGCAGCACACATGGCCCGTTGACGGCGGGGGGCGGCAATGAGCAGTTCTTC | CASSTHGPLTAGGGNEQFF | TRBD2 | TRBJ2-1 | TRBV7-3 | many
TGTGCCAGCAGCTTAGCGGACAGTCAAGAGACCCAGTACTTC | CASSLADSQETQYF | . | TRBJ2-5 | TRBV11-3 | few
TGTGCCAGTGGGGACAGGGGGCTAAACGAGCAGTACTTC | CASGDRGLNEQYF | TRBD1 | TRBJ2-7 | TRBV6-1 | .
TGTGCCAGCAGCTTAATCGGGGGCTCCTACAATGAGCAGTTCTTC | CASSLIGGSYNEQFF | . | TRBJ2-1 | TRBV7-3 | .
TGTGCCAGCAGTGAAGCTGTAGGGAGCTCCTATAATTCACCCCTCCACTTT | CASSEAVGSSYNSPLHF | . | TRBJ1-6 | TRBV2 | .
TGTGCCAGCAGCTTAGTGGTTAAAGCTAACTATGGCTACACCTTC | CASSLVVKANYGYTF | . | TRBJ1-2 | TRBV7-9 | .
TGTGCCAGCAGCTTCGGACTAGCGCTATACAATGAGCAGTTCTTC | CASSFGLALYNEQFF | TRBD2 | TRBJ2-1 | TRBV7-3 | many
TGTGCCAGCTCACCAACGCGGGGGATCTCCGGGAACACTGAAGCTTTCTTT | CASSPTRGISGNTEAFF | . | TRBJ1-1 | TRBV18 | many
TGCAGCTCCACTAGCGGGGACATCTCCTACAATGAGCAGTTCTTC | CSSTSGDISYNEQFF | TRBD2 | TRBJ2-1 | TRBV20-1 | .
TGTGCCAGCAGCCCTCCCGGGTCTAGCGGTTCCTACGAGCAGTACTTC | CASSPPGSSGSYEQYF | TRBD2 | TRBJ2-7 | TRBV7-6 | .
TGTGCCAGCAGCCCGGGAGAACCTGAAGCTTTCTTT | CASSPGEPEAFF | . | TRBJ1-1 | TRBV11-1 | .
TGTGCCAGCAGTGTAGGAGGACTAGCGATAATAGGAGAGACCCAGTACTTC | CASSVGGLAIIGETQYF | TRBD2 | TRBJ2-5 | TRBV2 | few
TGTGCCAGCAGTTACTCGGACCCTTCTAGTGAAGCTTTCTTT | CASSYSDPSSEAFF | . | TRBJ1-1 | TRBV6-5 | few
TGTGCCAGCAGCTTAGTGGGAGGGGGCGACGAGCAGTACTTC | CASSLVGGGDEQYF | . | TRBJ2-7 | TRBV7-2 | many
TGTGCCAGCAGTTTAAGTTGGACAGGGCTCGACACTGAAGCTTTCTTT | CASSLSWTGLDTEAFF | TRBD1 | TRBJ1-1 | TRBV27 | .
TGTGCCAGCAGTACTACTAGCGGGAGATCAGATGAGCAGTTCTTC | CASSTTSGRSDEQFF | TRBD2 | TRBJ2-1 | TRBV2 | .
TGTGCCAGCTCACCAATGCCGACCGGGGGAGAGGGGACTGAAGCTTTCTTT | CASSPMPTGGEGTEAFF | . | TRBJ1-1 | TRBV18 | .
TGTGCCATCAGTGAGCAGGCCCCTGGCACAGATACGCAGTATTTT | CAISEQAPGTDTQYF | . | TRBJ2-3 | TRBV10-3 | few